A single sample gave rise to the 4 T cell receptor beta chains below, sequenced in a study of shared clonotypes between healthy human individuals. The protocol was immunoSEQ multiplex PCR, while the TCRdb copy is restricted to in-frame clones and leaves out a portion. This sample has some 490,000 clones; around 73% occur once, and the top ten carry 9.5% to 15%. Sequenced material: PBMCs. The receptors originated from a woman aged 40 to 50 in good health. Some clones in this sample may be carry-over from other donors' samples.

This clone was picked up a small number of times. This chain links TRBV5-1 with TRBJ1-2; D ambiguous. The germline V gene has CDR1 SGHRS and CDR2 YFSETQ. The ends were cut back, 5 bases at V and 4 bases at J, with 15 bases in the middle. The length of the CDR3 is 14 residues. The CDR3 reads CASSLTCFSYGYTF. The CDR3 coding sequence is TGCGCCAGCAGTTTGACATGTTTCTCCTATGGCTACACCTTC. The entire variable domain, with the rest obtained from reference TRBV5-1 and TRBJ1-2, is as follows: KAGVTQTPRYLIKTRGQQVTLSCSPISGHRSVSWYQQTPGQGLQFLFEYFSETQRNKGNFPGRFSGRQFSNSRSEMNVSTLELGDSALYLCASSLTCFSYGYTFGSGTRLTVV.

The rearrangement joins TRBV29-1 to TRBJ1-1; no clear D. The germline gives CDR1 SQVTM, CDR2 ANQGSEA. CDR3 length: 14 amino acids. The germline V and J ends were trimmed by 0 bases and 4 bases, with 12 bases remaining between them. CDR3 nucleotide sequence: TGCAGCGTTGAAGATCTGGGAGGCGGCACTGAAGCTTTCTTT. Translated: CSVEDLGGGTEAFF.

The V call is TRBV2, the J call TRBJ1-5; TRBD1 matches at 10 bases. The length of the CDR3 is 15 residues. J lost 10 bases, V lost 3 bases, and 9 bases had no gene match. Germline values: CDR1 SNHLY, CDR2 FYNNEI. Here the CDR3 reads CASSDEDRGLVPQHF. In nucleotides, the CDR3 is TGTGCCAGCAGTGATGAGGACAGGGGGTTGGTACCCCAGCATTTT.

The rearrangement joins TRBV28 to TRBJ2-7; 9 bases agree with TRBD1. Germline V gene lookup returns CDR1 MDHEN and CDR2 SYDVKM. The CDR3 has 14 amino acids. V was pared by 6 bases and J by 5 bases, with 8 bases of the junction left unmatched. This chain's CDR3 is CASRRQGESHEQYF. Here the CDR3 DNA reads TGTGCCAGCAGGAGACAGGGGGAATCTCACGAGCAGTACTTC. Filled out from reference TRBV28 and TRBJ2-7, the complete variable domain reads DVKVTQSSRYLVKRTGEKVFLECVQDMDHENMFWYRQDPGLGLRLIYFSYDVKMKEKGDIPEGYSVSREKKERFSLILESASTNQTSMYLCASRRQGESHEQYFGPGTRLTVT.